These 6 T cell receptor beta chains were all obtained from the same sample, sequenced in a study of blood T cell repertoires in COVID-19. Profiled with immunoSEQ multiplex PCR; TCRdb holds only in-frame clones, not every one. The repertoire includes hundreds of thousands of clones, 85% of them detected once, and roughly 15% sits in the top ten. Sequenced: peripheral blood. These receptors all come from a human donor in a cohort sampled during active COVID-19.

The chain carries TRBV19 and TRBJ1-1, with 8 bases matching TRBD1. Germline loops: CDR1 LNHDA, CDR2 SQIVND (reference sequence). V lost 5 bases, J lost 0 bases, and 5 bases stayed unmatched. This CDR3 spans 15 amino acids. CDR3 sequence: CASSAGQAVNTEAFF. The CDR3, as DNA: TGTGCCAGTAGTGCGGGACAGGCGGTGAACACTGAAGCTTTCTTT. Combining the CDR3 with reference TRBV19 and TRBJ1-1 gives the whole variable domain DGGITQSPKYLFRKEGQNVTLSCEQNLNHDAMYWYRQDPGQGLRLIYYSQIVNDFQKGDIAEGYSVSREKKESFPLTVTSAQKNPTAFYLCASSAGQAVNTEAFFGQGTRLTVV.

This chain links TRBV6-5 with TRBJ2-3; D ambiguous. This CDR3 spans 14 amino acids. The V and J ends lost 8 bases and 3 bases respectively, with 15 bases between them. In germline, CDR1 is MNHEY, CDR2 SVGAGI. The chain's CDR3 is CASGELGSTDTQYF. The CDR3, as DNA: TGTGCCAGCGGAGAGTTAGGTAGTACAGATACGCAGTATTTT.

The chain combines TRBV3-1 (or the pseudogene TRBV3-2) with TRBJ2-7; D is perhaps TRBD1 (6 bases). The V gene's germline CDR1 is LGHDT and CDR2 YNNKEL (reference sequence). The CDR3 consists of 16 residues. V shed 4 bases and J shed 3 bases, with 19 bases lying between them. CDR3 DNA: TGTGCCAGCAGCCGCACTCTTACAGGGAACTTCTACGAGCAGTACTTC. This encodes CASSRTLTGNFYEQYF.

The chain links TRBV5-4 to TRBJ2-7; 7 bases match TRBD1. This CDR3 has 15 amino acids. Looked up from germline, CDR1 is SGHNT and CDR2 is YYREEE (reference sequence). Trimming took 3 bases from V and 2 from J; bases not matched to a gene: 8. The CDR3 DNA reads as TGTGCCAGCAGCTCTAGGCTCGGGACAGCCTACGAGCAGTACTTC. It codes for CASSSRLGTAYEQYF.

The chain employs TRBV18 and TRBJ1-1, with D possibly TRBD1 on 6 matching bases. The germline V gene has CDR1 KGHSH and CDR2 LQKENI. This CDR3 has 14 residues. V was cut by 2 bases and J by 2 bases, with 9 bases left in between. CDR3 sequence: CASSPSQGNTEAFF. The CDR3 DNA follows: TGTGCCAGCTCACCATCACAGGGAAACACTGAAGCTTTCTTT.

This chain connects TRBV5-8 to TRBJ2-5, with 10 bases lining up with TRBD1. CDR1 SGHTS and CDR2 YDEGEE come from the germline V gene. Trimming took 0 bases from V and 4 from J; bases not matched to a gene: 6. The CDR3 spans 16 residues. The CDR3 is CASSLGQGAAAETQYF. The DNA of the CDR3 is TGTGCCAGCAGCTTGGGACAGGGGGCGGCCGCAGAGACCCAGTACTTC.